These 5 T cell receptor beta chains were all obtained from the same sample, sequenced in a study of T cell changes during pregnancy in multiple sclerosis. Sequencing was performed with immunoSEQ multiplex PCR; in TCRdb, only in-frame clones are kept and a portion is missing. The sample includes around 97,000 clones, approximately 90% of them seen just once. Sequencing used peripheral blood, obtained in the second trimester of pregnancy. Receptors were obtained from a female donor in good health, enrolled as a control in a pregnancy study.

The rearrangement uses TRBV6-5 and TRBJ1-2, with D possibly matching TRBD1 (5 bases). CDR1 MNHEY and CDR2 SVGAGI come from the germline V gene. This CDR3 has 15 residues. The V and J ends lost 5 bases and 2 bases respectively, with 15 bases between them. The chain's CDR3 is CASSLDITFNYGYTF. The CDR3 DNA follows: TGTGCCAGCAGTCTGGACATCACGTTCAACTATGGCTACACCTTC.

This chain links TRBV27 with TRBJ2-1; TRBD2 aligns across 9 bases. The J segment lost 2 bases and the V segment lost 0 bases, leaving 2 bases of the junction unmatched. The germline V gene encodes CDR1 MNHEY and CDR2 SMNVEV (reference sequence). The CDR3 covers 16 residues. In DNA, the CDR3 is TGTGCCAGCAGTTTATCCGCGGGAGGGCCCTACAATGAGCAGTTCTTC. Translation gives CASSLSAGGPYNEQFF.

Here the CDR3 reads CASRQGNTEAFF. The CDR3 DNA follows: TGTGCCAGCAGGCAGGGGAACACTGAAGCTTTCTTT. This sequence joins TRBV5-4 and TRBJ1-1, with D possibly TRBD1 on 5 matching bases. Trimming left V 5 bases short and J 1 base short, with 6 bases between. CDR1 and CDR2 (germline): SGHNT, YYREEE (reference sequence). CDR3 length: 12 residues.

This clone was seen only once. The CDR3 nucleotides read TGTGCCAGCAGCGCCGGCCCGGGAGCTAAACAGTTCTTC. This codes for CASSAGPGAKQFF. This sequence joins TRBV9 and TRBJ2-1; D possibly corresponds to TRBD2 (6 bases). The length of the CDR3 is 13 residues. The germline CDR1 and CDR2 sequences are SGDLS and YYNGEE. Trimming stripped 3 bases from V and 13 bases from J, with 17 bases between.

The gene calls are TRBV18 and TRBJ2-1, with a weak D call TRBD1 (5 bases). The CDR3 covers 13 residues. Germline-derived CDR1 and CDR2 are KGHSH and LQKENI. The V and J ends lost 6 bases and 3 bases respectively, with 9 bases between them. CDR3 nucleotide sequence: TGTGCCAGCTCGACACAGGACTACAATGAGCAGTTCTTC. This sequence encodes CASSTQDYNEQFF.